This TCR beta chain emerged from a study of T cell responses to AZD1222 COVID-19 vaccine. Pooling was applied to second doses at about 4 or about 12 weeks. Clones were read by immunoSEQ multiplex PCR, and TCRdb kept only the in-frame ones, dropping some. The repertoire holds 90,000 to 120,000 clones, roughly nine tenths seen once, with 4.8% in the top ten. The study, taken as a whole, reports: Donors were largely white British and mainly female; clonal diversity was possibly underestimated. Baseline seropositivity characterized only a handful of AZD1222 recipients. Only after the peak T cell response were repertoires sampled.

The J segment lost 5 bases and the V segment lost 5 bases, leaving 6 bases of the junction unmatched. CDR1 and CDR2 from the germline V gene are GTSNPN and SVGIG (reference sequence). This CDR3 region has 14 residues. Comment on this clone: Its antigen is undetermined.

The genes are TRBV30 and TRBJ2-5, with 12 bases aligning to TRBD2. Sequenced here: peripheral blood, sampled 28 days after the second AZD1222 dose. This clonotype originated in an adult who received the AZD1222 COVID-19 vaccine. CDR3 DNA: TGTGCCTGGGCTAGCGGGGGGGCTCGTGAGACCCAGTACTTC. Translating it yields CAWASGGARETQYF.